What follows describes a single T cell receptor (beta chain). What it binds is not known. The data were obtained in a study of T cell responses to AZD1222 COVID-19 vaccine. Study details: Second-dose intervals of approximately 4 or approximately 12 weeks were pooled.

Germline values: CDR1 MNHEY, CDR2 SVGAGI. V was clipped by 5 bases and J by 3 bases; unmatched bases: 3. This CDR3 has 14 residues. Only in-frame clones appear in the TCRdb table, and some are missing; sequencing was by immunoSEQ multiplex PCR. The sample contains more than 95,000 clones, about nine tenths of which appear only once. Regarding the study as a whole: Vaccine-related CD4 TCRs covered spike, predominating at 160-218 and 743-854. Donors were largely white British and mainly female; clonal diversity was possibly underestimated. It was only after the peak T cell response that any repertoires were sampled.

The rearrangement joins TRBV6-5 to TRBJ1-3; 8 nucleotides align to TRBD1. This sequence originates from an adult in good health. The material sequenced was peripheral blood, taken on day 0 of AZD1222 vaccination. The CDR3 loop reads CASSPGQGGNTIYF. Written as DNA, the CDR3 is TGTGCCAGCAGTCCCGGACAGGGTGGAAACACCATATATTTT.